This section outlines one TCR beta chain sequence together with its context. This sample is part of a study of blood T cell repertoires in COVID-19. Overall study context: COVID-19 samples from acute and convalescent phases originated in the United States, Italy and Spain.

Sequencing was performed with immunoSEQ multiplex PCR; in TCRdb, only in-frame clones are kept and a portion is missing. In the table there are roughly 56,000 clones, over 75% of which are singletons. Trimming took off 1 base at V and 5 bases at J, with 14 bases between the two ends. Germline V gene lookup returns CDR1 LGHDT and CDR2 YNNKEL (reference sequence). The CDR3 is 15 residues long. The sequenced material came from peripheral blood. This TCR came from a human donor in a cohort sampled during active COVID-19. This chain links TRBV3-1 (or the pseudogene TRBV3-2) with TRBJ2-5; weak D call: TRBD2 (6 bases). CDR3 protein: CASSQGSGRWETQYF. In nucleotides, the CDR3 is TGTGCCAGCAGCCAAGGGTCAGGGAGGTGGGAGACCCAGTACTTC.